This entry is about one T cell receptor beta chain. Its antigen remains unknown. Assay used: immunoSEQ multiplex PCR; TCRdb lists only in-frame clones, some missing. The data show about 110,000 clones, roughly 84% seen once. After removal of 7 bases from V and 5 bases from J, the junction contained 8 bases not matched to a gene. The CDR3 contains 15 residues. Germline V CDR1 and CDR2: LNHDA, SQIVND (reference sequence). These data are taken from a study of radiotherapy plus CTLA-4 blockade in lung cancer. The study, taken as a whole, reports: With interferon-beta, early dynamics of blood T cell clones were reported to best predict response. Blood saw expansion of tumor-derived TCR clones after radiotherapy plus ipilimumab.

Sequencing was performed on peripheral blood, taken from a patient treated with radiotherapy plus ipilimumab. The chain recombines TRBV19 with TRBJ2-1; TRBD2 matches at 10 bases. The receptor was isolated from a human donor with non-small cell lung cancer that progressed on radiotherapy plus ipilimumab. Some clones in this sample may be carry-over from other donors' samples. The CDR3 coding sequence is TGTGCCAGTAAGACTTTAGCGGGGGGCCACAATGAGCAGTTCTTC. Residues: CASKTLAGGHNEQFF.